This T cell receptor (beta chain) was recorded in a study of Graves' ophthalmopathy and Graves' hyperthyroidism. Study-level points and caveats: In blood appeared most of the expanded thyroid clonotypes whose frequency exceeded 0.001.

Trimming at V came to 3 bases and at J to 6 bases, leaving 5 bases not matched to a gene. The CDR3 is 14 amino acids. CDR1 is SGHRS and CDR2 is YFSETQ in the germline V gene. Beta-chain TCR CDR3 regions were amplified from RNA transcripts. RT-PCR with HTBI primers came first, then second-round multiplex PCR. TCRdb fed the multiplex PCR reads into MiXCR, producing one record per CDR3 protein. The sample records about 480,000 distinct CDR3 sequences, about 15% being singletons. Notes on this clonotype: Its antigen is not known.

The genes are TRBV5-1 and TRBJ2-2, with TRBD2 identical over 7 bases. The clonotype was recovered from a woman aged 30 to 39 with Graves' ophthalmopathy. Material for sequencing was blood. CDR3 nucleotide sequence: TGCGCCAGCAGCTCTGCGGGAGTTTCCGGGGAGCTGTTTTTT. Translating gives CASSSAGVSGELFF.